The following is a TCR beta chain sequence with its context. Its antigen is undetermined. The CDR3 has 19 residues. CDR1 and CDR2 from the germline V gene are MGHRA and YSYEKL. V was trimmed by 8 bases and J by 1 base, leaving 27 bases between them. The primer mix had 60 Vbeta and 13 Jbeta primers. Measured with immunoSEQ multiplex PCR; TCRdb has only the in-frame clones, and not every one. The table includes 150,000 to 200,000 clones, roughly 80% detected once. The data belong to a study of cytomegalovirus exposure and HLA in healthy donors. General study findings and limits: 87-base-pair reads could not separate some V segments, including TRBV6-2 and TRBV6-3. In a later analysis, a missense DCLRE1C variant was linked to TCR beta V- and J-gene trimming.

The chain uses TRBV4-1 and TRBJ2-4, with D possibly TRBD1 on 5 matching bases. The TCR originated in a girl aged 10-17 years in good health and CMV-seropositive. Sequencing was performed on PBMCs. The CDR3 coding sequence is TGCGCCAGCCGTGGAACCCCAGGGTCTCTAAGCAGGGCCAAAAACATTCAGTACTTC. This encodes CASRGTPGSLSRAKNIQYF.